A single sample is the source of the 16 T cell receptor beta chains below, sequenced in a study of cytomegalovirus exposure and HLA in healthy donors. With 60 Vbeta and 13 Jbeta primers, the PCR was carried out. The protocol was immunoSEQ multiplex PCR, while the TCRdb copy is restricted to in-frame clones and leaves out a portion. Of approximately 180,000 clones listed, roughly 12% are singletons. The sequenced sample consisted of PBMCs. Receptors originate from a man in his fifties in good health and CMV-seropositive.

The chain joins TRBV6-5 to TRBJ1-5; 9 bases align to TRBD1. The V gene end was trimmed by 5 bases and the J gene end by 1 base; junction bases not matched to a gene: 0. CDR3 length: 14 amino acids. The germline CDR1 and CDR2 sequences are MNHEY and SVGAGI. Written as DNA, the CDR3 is TGTGCCAGCAGTGGACAGGGGAGCAATCAGCCCCAGCATTTT. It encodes CASSGQGSNQPQHF.

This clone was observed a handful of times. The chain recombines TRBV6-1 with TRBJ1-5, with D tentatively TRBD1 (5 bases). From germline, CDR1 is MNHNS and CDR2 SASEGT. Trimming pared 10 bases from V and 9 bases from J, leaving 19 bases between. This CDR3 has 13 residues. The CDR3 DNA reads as TGTGCCACCAGAGACAGTCTGAGGTGGCCCCAGCATTTT. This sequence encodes CATRDSLRWPQHF.

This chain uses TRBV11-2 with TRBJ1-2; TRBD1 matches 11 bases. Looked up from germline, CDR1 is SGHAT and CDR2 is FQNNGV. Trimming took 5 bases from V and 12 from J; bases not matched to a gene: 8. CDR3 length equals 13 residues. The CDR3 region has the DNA TGTGCCAGCAGCGACCGGGACAGGGGGTCGGACACCTTC. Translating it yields CASSDRDRGSDTF.

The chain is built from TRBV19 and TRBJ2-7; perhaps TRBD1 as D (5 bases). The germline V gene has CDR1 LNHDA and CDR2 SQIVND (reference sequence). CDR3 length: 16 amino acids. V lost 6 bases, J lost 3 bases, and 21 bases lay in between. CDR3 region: CASSSLIPGKYYEQYF. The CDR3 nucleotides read TGTGCCAGTAGCTCACTGATTCCAGGGAAGTACTACGAGCAGTACTTC.

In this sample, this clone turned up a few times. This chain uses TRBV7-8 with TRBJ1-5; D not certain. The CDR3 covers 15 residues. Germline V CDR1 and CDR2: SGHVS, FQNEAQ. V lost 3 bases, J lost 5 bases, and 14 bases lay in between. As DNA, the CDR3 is TGTGCCAGCAGCTTGACGACACGCGGGGATCAGCCCCAGCATTTT. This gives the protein CASSLTTRGDQPQHF.

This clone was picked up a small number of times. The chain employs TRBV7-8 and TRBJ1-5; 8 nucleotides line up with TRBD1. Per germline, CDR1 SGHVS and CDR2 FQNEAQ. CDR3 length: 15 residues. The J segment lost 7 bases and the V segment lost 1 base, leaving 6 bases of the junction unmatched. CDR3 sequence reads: CASSLVQGAGQPQHF. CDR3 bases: TGTGCCAGCAGCTTAGTCCAGGGGGCAGGACAGCCCCAGCATTTT.

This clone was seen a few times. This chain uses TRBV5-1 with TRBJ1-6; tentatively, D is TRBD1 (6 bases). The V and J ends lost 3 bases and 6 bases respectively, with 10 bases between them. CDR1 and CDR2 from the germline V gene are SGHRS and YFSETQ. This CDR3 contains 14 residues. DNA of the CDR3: TGCGCCAGCAGCTCCGGACAGACTAATTCACCCCTCCACTTT. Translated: CASSSGQTNSPLHF.

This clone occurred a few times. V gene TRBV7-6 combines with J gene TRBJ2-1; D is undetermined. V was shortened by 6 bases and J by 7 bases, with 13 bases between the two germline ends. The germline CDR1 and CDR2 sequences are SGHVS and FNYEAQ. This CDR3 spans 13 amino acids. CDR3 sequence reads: CASSSRPGNEQFF. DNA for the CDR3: TGTGCCAGCAGTTCTCGGCCAGGAAATGAGCAGTTCTTC.

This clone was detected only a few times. CDR3 sequence: CASSPTGNYNEQFF. For the CDR3, the DNA is TGTGCCAGCAGTCCGACAGGGAACTACAATGAGCAGTTCTTC. The rearrangement uses TRBV6-4 and TRBJ2-1; TRBD1 aligns across 7 bases. From germline, CDR1 is MRHNA and CDR2 SNTAGT. The CDR3 has 14 residues. With V trimmed by 5 bases and J by 3 bases, 4 bases remained unmatched.

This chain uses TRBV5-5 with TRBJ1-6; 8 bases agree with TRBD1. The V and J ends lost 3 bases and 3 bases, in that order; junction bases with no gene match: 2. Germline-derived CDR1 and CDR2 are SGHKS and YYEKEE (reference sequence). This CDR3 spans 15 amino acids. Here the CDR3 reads CASSSGQGYNSPLHF. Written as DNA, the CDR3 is TGTGCCAGCAGCTCAGGACAGGGCTATAATTCACCCCTCCACTTT.

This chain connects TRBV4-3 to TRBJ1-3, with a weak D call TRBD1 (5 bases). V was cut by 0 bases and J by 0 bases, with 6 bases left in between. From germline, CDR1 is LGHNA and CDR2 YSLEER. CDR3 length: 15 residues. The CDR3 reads CASSQDDSSGNTIYF. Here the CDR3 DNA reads TGCGCCAGCAGCCAAGATGACAGCTCTGGAAACACCATATATTTT.

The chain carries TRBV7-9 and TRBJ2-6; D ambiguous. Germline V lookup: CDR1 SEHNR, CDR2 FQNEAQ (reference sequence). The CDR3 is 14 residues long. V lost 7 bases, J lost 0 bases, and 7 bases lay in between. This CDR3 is CASTHGSGANVLTF. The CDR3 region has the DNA TGTGCCAGCACCCACGGCTCTGGGGCCAACGTCCTGACTTTC.

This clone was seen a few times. CDR3 DNA: TGCGCCAGCAGTGCAAACCCAGGGGGCATTGCTTTCTTT. Encoded protein: CASSANPGGIAFF. The chain uses TRBV10-1 and TRBJ1-1; 8 bases are a match to TRBD1. This CDR3 spans 13 amino acids. Germline loops: CDR1 WNHNN, CDR2 SYGVQD (reference sequence). The J segment lost 11 bases and the V segment lost 4 bases, leaving 9 bases of the junction unmatched.

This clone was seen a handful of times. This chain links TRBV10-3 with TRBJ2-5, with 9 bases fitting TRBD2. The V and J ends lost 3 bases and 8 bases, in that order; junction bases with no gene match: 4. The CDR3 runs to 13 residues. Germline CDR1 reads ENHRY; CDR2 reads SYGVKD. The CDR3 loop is CAISEETSGTQYF. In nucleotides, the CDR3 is TGTGCCATCAGTGAAGAGACTAGCGGTACCCAGTACTTC.

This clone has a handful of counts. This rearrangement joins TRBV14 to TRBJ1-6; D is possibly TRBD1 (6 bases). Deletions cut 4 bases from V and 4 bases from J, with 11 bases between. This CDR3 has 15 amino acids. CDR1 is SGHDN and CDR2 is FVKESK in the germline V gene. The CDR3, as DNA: TGTGCCAGCAGCCGCCGACAGGAATATAATTCACCCCTCCACTTT. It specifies CASSRRQEYNSPLHF.

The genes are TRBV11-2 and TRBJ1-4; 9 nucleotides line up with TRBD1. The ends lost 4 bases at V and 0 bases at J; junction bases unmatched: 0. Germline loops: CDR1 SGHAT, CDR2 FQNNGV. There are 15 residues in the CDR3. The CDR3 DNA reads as TGTGCCAGCAGCTGGGACAGGGCAACTAATGAAAAACTGTTTTTT. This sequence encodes CASSWDRATNEKLFF.